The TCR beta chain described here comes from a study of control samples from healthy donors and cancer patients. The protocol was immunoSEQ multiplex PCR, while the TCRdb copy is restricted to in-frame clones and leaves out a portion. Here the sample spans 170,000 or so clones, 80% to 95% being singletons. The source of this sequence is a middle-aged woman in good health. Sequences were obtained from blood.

This chain's CDR3 is CASSAYRDTEAFF. In DNA form, the CDR3 reads TGTGCCAGCAGCGCGTACAGGGACACTGAAGCTTTCTTT. The chain carries TRBV11-2 and TRBJ1-1; D perhaps matches TRBD1 (6 bases). V shed 5 bases and J shed 3 bases, with 10 bases lying between them. The CDR3 is made up of 13 amino acids. The germline gives CDR1 SGHAT, CDR2 FQNNGV.